The 10 T cell receptor beta chains in this list originate from one sample, sequenced in a study of shared T cell receptors in the human thymus. TCRdb's table, derived via immunoSEQ multiplex PCR, lists solely in-frame clones and lacks some. Seen here are 700,000 or so clones, approximately 85% observed once, and the top ten hold over 0.008%. The sample was also linked to a second study, of human thymus T cells.

Sequences were obtained from thymocytes. The receptors were sampled from a girl less than two years old with a congenital heart defect.

A remark on this clone: Mismatch with germline at one junction end may stem from a read error. The genes are TRBV5-4 and TRBJ2-7; 7 bases are a match to TRBD2. Germline CDR1 and CDR2: SGHNT and YYREEE (reference sequence). The CDR3 contains 16 residues. The CDR3 reads CASSLTTAGVSWGVGF. CDR3 in DNA: TGTGCCAGCAGCTTGACGACGGCGGGGGTCTCCTGGGGCGTAGGCTTC.

V and J are TRBV9 and TRBJ1-2; D might be TRBD1 (6 bases). Trimming shortened V by 0 bases and J by 4 bases, and 19 bases separated the two germline ends. The CDR3 length is 17 residues. Germline CDR1 reads SGDLS; CDR2 reads YYNGEE. CDR3 protein: CASSVAHQVRGGYGYTF. The CDR3 DNA is TGTGCCAGCAGCGTAGCTCATCAGGTTAGAGGGGGCTATGGCTACACCTTC. Supplemented by reference TRBV9 and TRBJ1-2, the full variable domain reads DSGVTQTPKHLITATGQRVTLRCSPRSGDLSVYWYQQSLDQGLQFLIQYYNGEERAKGNILERFSAQQFPDLHSELNLSSLELGDSALYFCASSVAHQVRGGYGYTFGSGTRLTVV.

The CDR3 sequence is CASSFSGQSGANVLTF. The CDR3 DNA is TGCGCCAGCAGCTTCTCTGGACAGTCTGGGGCCAACGTCCTGACTTTC. The chain recombines TRBV5-1 with TRBJ2-6, with D perhaps matching TRBD1 (6 bases). V was clipped by 2 bases and J by 1 base, with 10 bases between them. This CDR3 has 16 residues. Germline CDR1 reads SGHRS; CDR2 reads YFSETQ. The full variable domain, with the rest looked up from reference TRBV5-1 and TRBJ2-6, is KAGVTQTPRYLIKTRGQQVTLSCSPISGHRSVSWYQQTPGQGLQFLFEYFSETQRNKGNFPGRFSGRQFSNSRSEMNVSTLELGDSALYLCASSFSGQSGANVLTFGAGSRLTVL.

This clone was observed a single time. The gene calls are TRBV19 and TRBJ1-6, with 9 bases aligning to TRBD1. The V and J ends lost 5 bases and 3 bases, in that order; junction bases with no gene match: 20. The length of the CDR3 is 21 residues. In germline, CDR1 is LNHDA, CDR2 SQIVND (reference sequence). This chain's CDR3 is CASSLSSTDRGEPLYNSPLHF. CDR3 bases: TGTGCCAGTAGTCTCTCCTCAACGGACAGGGGTGAACCCCTCTATAATTCACCCCTCCACTTT.

This chain uses TRBV9 with TRBJ1-2; the D gene is possibly TRBD1 (6 bases). Deletions cut 4 bases from V and 8 bases from J, with 21 bases between. The V gene's germline CDR1 is SGDLS and CDR2 YYNGEE. The CDR3 length is 15 residues. The CDR3 nucleotides read TGTGCCAGCAGCCCAGACCTAGGACAGCGTCCCGGCTACACCTTC. Translated, it gives CASSPDLGQRPGYTF.

This clone was seen only a few times. The rearrangement joins TRBV7-2 to TRBJ2-1, with TRBD2 identical over 7 bases. The CDR3 covers 16 residues. Germline CDR1 SGHTA, CDR2 FQGNSA. J was trimmed by 4 bases and V by 5 bases; bases with no gene match: 11. This CDR3 is CASSPTGLRPYNEQFF. As DNA, the CDR3 is TGTGCCAGCAGCCCCACGGGACTAAGGCCATACAATGAGCAGTTCTTC.

The chain links TRBV5-5 to TRBJ1-2; D remains ambiguous. CDR1 is SGHKS, CDR2 YYEKEE, per germline (reference sequence). The CDR3 is 16 amino acids. Trimming took 0 bases from V and 6 from J, leaving 18 bases between them. CDR3 nucleotides: TGTGCCAGCAGCTTGGGCAGGTATCCCTCTACTGATGGCTACACCTTC. It specifies CASSLGRYPSTDGYTF. Filled out from reference TRBV5-5 and TRBJ1-2, the complete variable domain reads DAGVTQSPTHLIKTRGQQVTLRCSPISGHKSVSWYQQVLGQGPQFIFQYYEKEERGRGNFPDRFSARQFPNYSSELNVNALLLGDSALYLCASSLGRYPSTDGYTFGSGTRLTVV.

V usage is TRBV27 and J usage is TRBJ1-6; unclear D gene. V lost 5 bases and J lost 0, with 11 bases in between. From germline, CDR1 is MNHEY and CDR2 SMNVEV (reference sequence). This CDR3 spans 16 amino acids. In nucleotides, the CDR3 is TGTGCCAGCAGTCCGGGATGGAGCTCCTATAATTCACCCCTCCACTTT. Its translation is CASSPGWSSYNSPLHF.

The chain joins TRBV5-4 to TRBJ2-3; unclear D gene. Deletions cut 4 bases from V and 4 bases from J, with 22 bases between. CDR1 is SGHNT and CDR2 is YYREEE in the germline V gene (reference sequence). The CDR3 runs 17 residues. The CDR3 loop is CASSPPSGRNYADTQYF. DNA for the CDR3: TGTGCCAGCAGCCCCCCCTCGGGTCGAAACTACGCAGATACGCAGTATTTT.

The rearrangement links TRBV5-1 to TRBJ2-3; 12 bases align to TRBD1. Germline CDR1 SGHRS, CDR2 YFSETQ. The CDR3 runs to 15 residues. The V and J ends lost 6 bases and 7 bases, in that order; junction bases with no gene match: 9. CDR3 amino acids: CASTLGQGASNTQYF. The DNA for the CDR3 is TGCGCCAGCACTTTGGGACAGGGGGCCTCGAATACGCAGTATTTT.